This record covers a single T cell receptor (beta chain). Original methodology: Amplification of reference gene primers provided the estimated nucleated cell counts. Some clones are missing from TCRdb's copy, which holds only in-frame ones; the method was immunoSEQ multiplex PCR. V and J calls and clone size are as listed in that table; D and trimming were resolved from the DNA. The data show some 190,000 clones, 85% to 90% seen once. The CDR3 covers 15 residues. Per the germline V gene, CDR1 is MRHNA and CDR2 is SNTAGT. Trimming shortened V by 0 bases and J by 4 bases, and 12 bases separated the two germline ends. The sample originates from a study of blood T cell repertoires in COVID-19. Study-wide background: Cohort 3 recovered donors had two negative PCRs, clearance, or symptom resolution. T cells, B-cell-depleted T cells, or PBMCs supplied cDNA or gDNA.

Researchers sorted participants into cohorts using their self-reported clinical history. This chain uses TRBV6-4 with TRBJ1-2; TRBD1 might be the D (6 bases). The origin of this receptor is a woman in her 40s in a cohort exposed to, infected with or recovered from COVID-19 (not recorded which). The sample comprised PBMCs or T cells enriched from blood (not recorded which). The CDR3 coding sequence is TGTGCCAGCAGTGACTCGGCAGGGGAGACCTATGGCTACACCTTC. Translating gives CASSDSAGETYGYTF.